In this sample, the clone carrying this T cell receptor beta chain turned up a few times. As yet, its antigen is unknown. This sample was included in a study of cytomegalovirus exposure and HLA in healthy donors. Study findings and constraints: With DRB1 most and HLA-C fewest, TCR association rates differed between HLA loci in a later analysis. Later analysis showed most CMV-associated TCR beta chains appearing HLA-restricted. Approximately 17,000 TCR beta sequences were associated with HLA alleles at 0.05 false discovery rate in a later analysis.

Amplification used 60 Vbeta primers and 13 Jbeta primers. Assay: immunoSEQ multiplex PCR; the TCRdb copy retains only in-frame clones and omits some. The data show some 170,000 clones, just over 75% seen once. Trimming removed 2 bases from V and 2 bases from J; junction bases left unmatched: 3. The CDR3 length is 15 residues. Germline CDR1 SGHTA, CDR2 FQGNSA. The sequenced sample consisted of PBMCs. This TCR came from a woman aged 55-69 years in good health and CMV-seropositive. The chain uses TRBV7-2 and TRBJ2-7, with 10 bases identical to TRBD2. The chain's CDR3 is CASSLPSGGPYEQYF. The CDR3 DNA follows: TGTGCCAGCAGCTTACCTAGCGGGGGACCCTACGAGCAGTACTTC.